These 18 T cell receptor beta chains came from one sample sequenced in a study of blood T cell repertoires in COVID-19. The assay was immunoSEQ multiplex PCR, and TCRdb's table has in-frame clones only and misses some. The table records 200,000 to 250,000 clones, about 84% of them present only once. The sample comprised PBMCs or T cells enriched from blood (not recorded which). These receptors were obtained from a man aged 25 to 40 with acute COVID-19.

J is TRBJ2-3 and V is TRBV10-1; TRBD1 matches 7 bases. CDR1 is WNHNN, CDR2 SYGVQD, per germline (reference sequence). This CDR3 is built from 15 residues. After removal of 3 bases from V and 1 base from J, the junction contained 4 bases not matched to a gene. The CDR3 bases are TGCGCCAGCAGTGACACAGGGGTAGGCACAGATACGCAGTATTTT. Translation gives CASSDTGVGTDTQYF.

The genes are TRBV28 and TRBJ1-1; 7 bases align to TRBD1. Trimming at V came to 6 bases and at J to 4 bases, leaving 11 bases not matched to a gene. Germline CDR1 and CDR2: MDHEN and SYDVKM. The CDR3 contains 15 residues. In DNA form, the CDR3 reads TGTGCCAGCAGCCAACCAAGGACAGGTAGCACTGAAGCTTTCTTT. It is translated as CASSQPRTGSTEAFF.

The genes are TRBV15 and TRBJ2-3; TRBD2 matches at 8 bases. Germline lookup yields CDR1 LNHNV and CDR2 YYDKDF (reference sequence). The CDR3 spans 16 residues. V shed 0 bases and J 2 bases; nucleotides not matched to a gene: 4. The CDR3 sequence is CATSRDAGGLTDTQYF. CDR3 nucleotides: TGTGCCACCAGCAGAGATGCGGGGGGACTCACAGATACGCAGTATTTT.

This chain uses TRBV3-1 (or the pseudogene TRBV3-2) with TRBJ1-3, with a possible D match to TRBD1 (5 bases). Germline V gene data show CDR1 as LGHDT and CDR2 as YNNKEL (reference sequence). Deletions cut 3 bases from V and 7 bases from J, with 13 bases between. The CDR3 runs to 14 residues. As DNA, the CDR3 is TGTGCCAGCAGCCAGGGTGGAGGGGCGAACACCATATATTTT. As protein: CASSQGGGANTIYF.

This clone was observed a single time. This chain connects TRBV12-3 or TRBV12-4 to TRBJ1-2, with D perhaps TRBD1 (5 bases). Trimming stripped 7 bases from V and 7 bases from J, with 16 bases between. CDR3 length: 13 residues. In DNA, the CDR3 is TGTGCCAGCAACCGTCGAGGGGAGGGTGGCTACACCTTC. It codes for CASNRRGEGGYTF.

There are a few counts of this clone. The J gene is TRBJ1-1, the V gene TRBV29-1, with 7 bases that match TRBD1. Germline CDR1 SQVTM, CDR2 ANQGSEA. There are 15 residues in the CDR3. Trimming at V came to 5 bases and at J to 3 bases, leaving 12 bases not matched to a gene. As DNA, the CDR3 is TGCAGCGTTTCAACTACAGGGGTGCCCCACACTGAAGCTTTCTTT. Translated: CSVSTTGVPHTEAFF. Full variable domain (rest looked up from reference TRBV29-1 and TRBJ1-1): SAVISQKPSRDICQRGTSLTIQCQVDSQVTMMFWYRQQPGQSLTLIATANQGSEATYESGFVIDKFPISRPNLTFSTLTVSNMSPEDSSIYLCSVSTTGVPHTEAFFGQGTRLTVV.

The rearrangement uses TRBV28 and TRBJ2-2, with a possible D match to TRBD1 (6 bases). This CDR3 comprises 13 residues. Germline V gene data show CDR1 as MDHEN and CDR2 as SYDVKM. Trimming took off 6 bases at V and 10 bases at J, with 15 bases between the two ends. CDR3 sequence: CASSLASGEELFF. The DNA of the CDR3 is TGTGCCAGCAGCCTCGCGTCAGGGGAGGAGCTGTTTTTT.

This clone is a singleton in its sample. The chain recombines TRBV6-2 or TRBV6-3 with TRBJ2-4, with D possibly TRBD2 on 5 matching bases. Germline CDR1 and CDR2: MNHEY and SVGEGT. Between the trimmed V and J ends, which lost 6 bases and 0 bases, there was a span of 12 bases. The CDR3 loop spans 15 amino acids. Written as DNA, the CDR3 is TGTGCCAGCAGCGATTTAGAGGGAGCCAAAAACATTCAGTACTTC. Protein: CASSDLEGAKNIQYF.

This clone has only a few counts. The genes are TRBV6-6 and TRBJ1-2; TRBD1 is a possible D gene (6 bases). The CDR3 spans 13 residues. Per the germline V gene, CDR1 is MNHNY and CDR2 is SVGAGI (reference sequence). The CDR3 nucleotides read TGTGTCTCCGGGGGGCCTAGCTACTATGGCTACACCTTC. It encodes CVSGGPSYYGYTF.

The chain joins TRBV6-1 to TRBJ1-5, with 9 bases matching TRBD1. Germline CDR1 reads MNHNS; CDR2 reads SASEGT. The CDR3 contains 16 residues. The V gene end was trimmed by 4 bases and the J gene end by 6 bases; junction bases not matched to a gene: 10. CDR3 region: CASSAKTGGVGQPQHF. CDR3 DNA: TGTGCCAGCAGTGCCAAGACAGGGGGGGTTGGTCAGCCCCAGCATTTT.

This clone was observed a few times. V and J are TRBV19 and TRBJ1-2; no clear D. This CDR3 is 11 amino acids long. Trimming removed 5 bases at V and 3 bases at J, with 4 bases between. Germline loops: CDR1 LNHDA, CDR2 SQIVND (reference sequence). The CDR3 sequence: CASSLDYGYTF. CDR3 nucleotide sequence: TGTGCCAGTAGTCTCGACTATGGCTACACCTTC.

CDR3: CSADRQETQYF. In nucleotides, the CDR3 is TGCAGTGCCGACAGGCAAGAGACCCAGTACTTC. This chain connects TRBV20-1 to TRBJ2-5, with D tentatively TRBD1 (6 bases). This CDR3 is built from 11 residues. CDR1 and CDR2 (germline): DFQATT, SNEGSKA (reference sequence). V was pared by 6 bases and J by 2 bases, with 7 bases between.

This chain joins TRBV24-1 and TRBJ2-3; D uncertain. The CDR3 runs to 15 residues. Germline loops: CDR1 KGHDR, CDR2 SFDVKD. The germline V and J ends were trimmed by 5 bases and 0 bases, with 11 bases remaining between them. The CDR3 coding sequence is TGTGCCACCAGTGGGGCCTCTACGAGCACAGATACGCAGTATTTT. It encodes CATSGASTSTDTQYF.

The table lists this clone with a few counts. The chain is built from TRBV5-1 and TRBJ2-5; 10 bases agree with TRBD2. The CDR3 consists of 16 residues. Germline loops: CDR1 SGHRS, CDR2 YFSETQ. Trimming removed 1 base from V and 2 bases from J; junction bases left unmatched: 5. CDR3 sequence: CASSLFPAGGQETQYF. CDR3 in DNA: TGCGCCAGCAGCTTGTTTCCAGCGGGGGGGCAAGAGACCCAGTACTTC.

The CDR3 spells CASSGTGGDYGYTF. As DNA, the CDR3 is TGTGCCAGTTCCGGGACAGGGGGAGACTATGGCTACACCTTC. The chain has TRBV19 and TRBJ1-2; the match to TRBD1 covers 11 bases. Germline V gene lookup returns CDR1 LNHDA and CDR2 SQIVND (reference sequence). The CDR3 is made up of 14 amino acids. With V trimmed by 8 bases and J by 3 bases, 5 bases remained unmatched.

The rearrangement uses TRBV11-2 and TRBJ2-1; perhaps TRBD1 as D (5 bases). V shed 0 bases and J shed 0 bases, with 9 bases lying between them. The CDR3 consists of 16 residues. Per germline, CDR1 SGHAT and CDR2 FQNNGV. The CDR3 sequence is CASSLDIGDSYNEQFF. The CDR3 nucleotides are TGTGCCAGCAGCTTAGACATAGGGGACTCCTACAATGAGCAGTTCTTC.

A few counts support this clone. The CDR3 loop reads CASTNLPTYEQYF. DNA for the CDR3: TGTGCCAGCACTAATCTCCCGACCTACGAGCAGTACTTC. This chain connects TRBV6-5 to TRBJ2-7; the D is unclear. CDR3 length equals 13 residues. V was pared by 7 bases and J by 2 bases, with 12 bases between. The germline V gene has CDR1 MNHEY and CDR2 SVGAGI.

V gene TRBV30 combines with J gene TRBJ1-4; the D gene is possibly TRBD1 (6 bases). V lost 3 bases, J lost 7 bases, and 15 bases lay in between. This CDR3 has 14 residues. Germline V gives CDR1 GTSNPN, CDR2 SVGIG (reference sequence). The CDR3 DNA reads as TGTGCCTGGAGGAGGGGGGGGATTGGTGAAAAACTGTTTTTT. Residues: CAWRRGGIGEKLFF.